These 24 T cell receptor beta chains share one sample of origin, sequenced in a study of early T cells in non-severe SARS-CoV-2 infection. TCRdb re-derived calls from the 5' RACE reads in MiXCR, one entry per CDR3 protein. The sample contains some 58,000 distinct CDR3 sequences, under 15% of which appear only once. What was sequenced was whole blood. The receptors come from an adult who was a healthcare worker with PCR-confirmed SARS-CoV-2 infection or an uninfected control (not recorded which).

This clonotype was found a few times. The chain recombines TRBV3-1 with TRBJ2-1, with 11 bases matching TRBD2. Germline V CDR1 and CDR2: LGHDT, YNNKEL (reference sequence). The CDR3 extends over 14 amino acids. J gave up 6 bases and V 4 bases, and 2 bases lay outside the gene matches. The CDR3 DNA reads TGTGCCAGCAGCCCCGGGACTAGCGGCAATGAGCAGTTCTTC. It codes for CASSPGTSGNEQFF.

This clonotype was seen at least ten times. An end of the junction differs from the germline gene, which may be a read error. The genes are TRBV6-5 and TRBJ1-2; no firm D call. This CDR3 contains 12 residues. Per germline, CDR1 MNHEY and CDR2 SVGAGI. CDR3 in amino acids: CASRRPNYGYTF. The CDR3 coding sequence is TGTGCCAGCAGGCGACCTAATTATGGCTACACCTTC.

This clonotype was recorded at least ten times. The gene calls are TRBV5-1 and TRBJ2-3; no clear D gene. Looked up from germline, CDR1 is SGHRS and CDR2 is YFSETQ. The V and J ends lost 4 bases and 6 bases respectively, with 6 bases between them. The CDR3 sequence is 11 residues long. CDR3 sequence: CASSPDDTQYF. As DNA, the CDR3 is TGCGCCAGCAGCCCGGACGATACGCAGTATTTT.

This clonotype turned up a few times. The rearrangement uses TRBV7-2 and TRBJ1-2; TRBD1 might be the D (5 bases). V lost 2 bases and J lost 4, with 14 bases in between. Per germline, CDR1 SGHTA and CDR2 FQGNSA. The CDR3 extends over 15 amino acids. Here the CDR3 reads CASSLPGRVAYGYTF. CDR3 in DNA: TGTGCCAGCAGCTTACCCGGCAGGGTGGCCTATGGCTACACCTTC.

The chain joins TRBV20-1 to TRBJ2-3; no reliable D call. Germline V lookup: CDR1 DFQATT, CDR2 SNEGSKA (reference sequence). V was cut by 2 bases and J by 0 bases, with 6 bases left in between. The CDR3 runs 13 residues. CDR3 in DNA: TGCAGTGCTAGAAAGCAGAGCACAGATACGCAGTATTTT. This translates into CSARKQSTDTQYF.

V is TRBV19 and J is TRBJ2-7, with D possibly matching TRBD2 (5 bases). V lost 5 bases and J 3 bases, leaving 11 bases between the germline ends. This CDR3 spans 13 amino acids. Germline CDR1 is LNHDA and CDR2 is SQIVND (reference sequence). CDR3 in DNA: TGTGCCAGTAGTTCGGACTCTATCTACGAGCAGTACTTC. Its protein product is CASSSDSIYEQYF.

This clonotype was recorded only once. Germline is not matched at one junction end, which may reflect a read error. The genes are TRBV25-1 and TRBJ1-3; D uncertain. Germline V CDR1 and CDR2: MGHDK, SYGVNS. The CDR3 runs 15 residues. The CDR3 nucleotides read TGTGCCAGCAGTGAAGGAAGTGGCGGTGGAAACGCCATATATTTT. Protein product: CASSEGSGGGNAIYF.

This clonotype came up a few times. The rearrangement uses TRBV11-2 and TRBJ2-5; D not certain. The V gene lost 8 bases and the J gene lost 5 bases, with 15 bases spanning the gap. CDR3 length equals 13 residues. Germline V gene lookup returns CDR1 SGHAT and CDR2 FQNNGV. CDR3 protein: CASARPFKETQYF. The CDR3 coding sequence is TGTGCCAGCGCACGACCGTTCAAGGAGACCCAGTACTTC.

This sequence joins TRBV29-1 and TRBJ2-1; D may be TRBD1 or TRBD2 (5 bases each). Germline V gene lookup returns CDR1 SQVTM and CDR2 ANQGSEA. CDR3 size: 12 residues. The V and J ends lost 6 bases and 3 bases respectively, with 9 bases between them. For the CDR3, the DNA is TGCAGCGTGGGGGTCGGCTACAATGAGCAGTTCTTC. Encoded protein: CSVGVGYNEQFF.

V is TRBV9 and J is TRBJ1-1, with TRBD1 matching 8 bases. V lost 4 bases to trimming and J lost 4 bases; unmatched junction nucleotides: 9. This CDR3 is 15 amino acids long. Germline CDR1 is SGDLS and CDR2 is YYNGEE. CDR3 protein: CASSPSSGQGTEAFF. CDR3 nucleotides: TGTGCCAGCAGCCCCTCTTCCGGACAGGGCACTGAAGCTTTCTTT.

In its sample, this clonotype was seen many times. The V call is TRBV13, the J call TRBJ1-2; no definite D call. The CDR3 is made up of 12 amino acids. The V gene's germline CDR1 is PRHDT and CDR2 FYEKMQ (reference sequence). V was cut by 1 base and J by 8 bases, with 8 bases left in between. The CDR3 spells CASSLVTDGYTF. In nucleotides, the CDR3 is TGTGCCAGCAGCTTAGTTACAGACGGCTACACCTTC.

This clonotype was found a few times. This chain uses TRBV6-6 with TRBJ2-7; TRBD1 matches at 8 bases. This CDR3 is 14 amino acids long. Germline V gives CDR1 MNHNY, CDR2 SVGAGI (reference sequence). J was trimmed by 5 bases and V by 4 bases; bases with no gene match: 7. As DNA, the CDR3 is TGTGCCAGCAGTTTAGGGACAGGAATCCACGAGCAGTACTTC. Residues: CASSLGTGIHEQYF.

This clonotype was seen a handful of times. This rearrangement joins TRBV3-1 to TRBJ1-1; a weak D match, TRBD1 (5 bases). This CDR3 comprises 18 residues. The V gene lost 2 bases and the J gene lost 3 bases, with 22 bases spanning the gap. The germline V gene has CDR1 LGHDT and CDR2 YNNKEL (reference sequence). CDR3 bases: TGTGCCAGCAGCCAACGCGGGACGGTGCGGCAACTATACACTGAAGCTTTCTTT. Protein sequence: CASSQRGTVRQLYTEAFF.

This clonotype was observed a few times. This chain joins TRBV27 and TRBJ2-3; D might be TRBD2 (6 bases). This CDR3 is 16 amino acids long. Germline CDR1 reads MNHEY; CDR2 reads SMNVEV (reference sequence). The V end lost 0 bases, the J end lost 4 bases, and 14 bases lay between the germline ends. CDR3 nucleotides: TGTGCCAGCAGTTTATCCCATGGGGGGTACTCAGATACGCAGTATTTT. Translating it yields CASSLSHGGYSDTQYF.

Turning to this clonotype: The junction departs from the called germline gene at one end, perhaps through a read error. V usage is TRBV11-2 and J usage is TRBJ2-6, with D unresolved. Germline assignment: CDR1 SGHAT and CDR2 FQNNGV. The CDR3 loop spans 17 amino acids. The DNA for the CDR3 is TGTGTCAGCAGCCCAATCGGGTCGAGCTCTGGGGCCAACGTCCTGACTTTC. Translation gives CVSSPIGSSSGANVLTF.

This clonotype occurred many times. This chain joins TRBV27 and TRBJ1-6, with TRBD1 matching 7 bases. J lost 6 bases, V lost 3 bases, and 2 bases had no gene match. This CDR3 spans 14 amino acids. Germline V gene data show CDR1 as MNHEY and CDR2 as SMNVEV (reference sequence). The CDR3 reads CASSLGTVNSPLHF. In DNA form, the CDR3 reads TGTGCCAGCAGTTTGGGGACAGTTAATTCACCCCTCCACTTT.

This clonotype was counted ten times or more. The rearrangement links TRBV29-1 to TRBJ2-1, with D possibly being TRBD1 or TRBD2 (5 bases each). Germline loops: CDR1 SQVTM, CDR2 ANQGSEA. CDR3 length equals 13 residues. Trimming removed 8 bases at V and 0 bases at J, with 11 bases between. The chain's CDR3 is CSNAGSSYNEQFF. The CDR3 DNA is TGCAGCAACGCAGGGAGCTCCTACAATGAGCAGTTCTTC.

This clonotype occurred a few times. The genes are TRBV7-2 and TRBJ2-3; TRBD2 is a possible D gene (6 bases). This CDR3 is 16 amino acids long. Trimming took off 4 bases at V and 7 bases at J, with 21 bases between the two ends. Germline CDR1 reads SGHTA; CDR2 reads FQGNSA. CDR3 sequence reads: CASSSTTGLRAYTQYF. CDR3 DNA: TGTGCCAGCAGCTCGACTACGGGACTCAGGGCATATACGCAGTATTTT.

This clonotype was picked up a small number of times. The chain has TRBV4-3 and TRBJ1-4; D not resolved. This CDR3 is built from 16 residues. V was pared by 0 bases and J by 7 bases, with 15 bases between. Germline V gives CDR1 LGHNA, CDR2 YSLEER. CDR3 DNA: TGCGCCAGCAGCCAAGATCACCTATTAGGGATTGAAAAACTGTTTTTT. It specifies CASSQDHLLGIEKLFF.

The J gene is TRBJ1-3, the V gene TRBV29-1; weak D call: TRBD1 (5 bases). Trimming took off 2 bases at V and 0 bases at J, with 11 bases between the two ends. Germline V gene data show CDR1 as SQVTM and CDR2 as ANQGSEA. The CDR3 spans 15 residues. The CDR3: CSVELAQDSGNTIYF. The CDR3 coding sequence is TGCAGCGTTGAATTAGCACAGGACTCTGGAAACACCATATATTTT. The full variable domain, its missing parts supplied by reference TRBV29-1 and TRBJ1-3, is SAVISQKPSRDICQRGTSLTIQCQVDSQVTMMFWYRQQPGQSLTLIATANQGSEATYESGFVIDKFPISRPNLTFSTLTVSNMSPEDSSIYLCSVELAQDSGNTIYFGEGSWLTVV.

This clonotype was observed a few times. The chain uses TRBV18 and TRBJ2-7, with D uncertain. The CDR3 length is 13 residues. CDR1 and CDR2 from the germline V gene are KGHSH and LQKENI. V was shortened by 6 bases and J by 5 bases, with 14 bases between the two germline ends. For the CDR3, the DNA is TGTGCCAGCTCCGTGACGGATGATCACGAGCAGTACTTC. Its protein product is CASSVTDDHEQYF.

The rearrangement joins TRBV20-1 to TRBJ2-7; D tentatively reads TRBD1 or TRBD2 (5 bases each). The CDR3 is 12 amino acids. Per the germline V gene, CDR1 is DFQATT and CDR2 is SNEGSKA (reference sequence). V gave up 7 bases and J gave up 6 bases, with 16 bases separating them. In DNA, the CDR3 is TGCAGTGGGGGCGGGCCCTGGGGCGAGCAGTACTTC. Encoded protein: CSGGGPWGEQYF.

At least ten counts were recorded for this clonotype. The chain uses TRBV2 and TRBJ2-5, with D perhaps matching TRBD1 (7 bases). The CDR3 is made up of 15 amino acids. The ends were cut back, 6 bases at V and 4 bases at J, with 18 bases in the middle. Germline V lookup: CDR1 SNHLY, CDR2 FYNNEI. The CDR3: CASSQAAEGAETQYF. As DNA, the CDR3 is TGTGCCAGCAGCCAAGCGGCGGAGGGGGCAGAGACCCAGTACTTC.

This clonotype was counted between two and nine times. The CDR3 reads CASSLSRPTDTQYF. The CDR3 region has the DNA TGTGCCAGCAGCTTAAGCAGACCCACAGATACGCAGTATTTT. The chain couples TRBV11-1 to TRBJ2-3; D is ambiguous. Germline V gene lookup returns CDR1 SGHAT and CDR2 FQDESV (reference sequence). Trimming took off 2 bases at V and 2 bases at J, with 8 bases between the two ends. The CDR3 has 14 amino acids.